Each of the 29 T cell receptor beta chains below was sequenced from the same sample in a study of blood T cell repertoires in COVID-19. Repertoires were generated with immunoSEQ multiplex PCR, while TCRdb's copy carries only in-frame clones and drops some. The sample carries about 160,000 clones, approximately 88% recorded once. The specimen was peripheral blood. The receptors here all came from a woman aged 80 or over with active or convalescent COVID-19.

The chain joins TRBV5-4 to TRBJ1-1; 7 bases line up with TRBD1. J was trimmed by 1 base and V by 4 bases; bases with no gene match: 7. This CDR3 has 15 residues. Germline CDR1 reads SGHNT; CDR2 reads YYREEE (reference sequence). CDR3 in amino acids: CASSPTGQRNTEAFF. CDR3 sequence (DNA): TGTGCCAGCAGCCCAACGGGACAGAGGAACACTGAAGCTTTCTTT.

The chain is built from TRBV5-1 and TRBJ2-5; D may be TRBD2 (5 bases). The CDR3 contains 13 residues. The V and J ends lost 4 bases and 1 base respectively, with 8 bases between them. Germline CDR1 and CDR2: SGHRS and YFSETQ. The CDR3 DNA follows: TGCGCCAGCAGCCAGGCGGGCCAAGAGACCCAGTACTTC. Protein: CASSQAGQETQYF.

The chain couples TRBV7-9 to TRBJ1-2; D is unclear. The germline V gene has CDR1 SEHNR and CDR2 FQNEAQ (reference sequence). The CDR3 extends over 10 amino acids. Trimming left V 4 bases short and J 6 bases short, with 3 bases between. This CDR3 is CASSSDGYTF. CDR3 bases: TGTGCCAGCAGCTCGGATGGCTACACCTTC.

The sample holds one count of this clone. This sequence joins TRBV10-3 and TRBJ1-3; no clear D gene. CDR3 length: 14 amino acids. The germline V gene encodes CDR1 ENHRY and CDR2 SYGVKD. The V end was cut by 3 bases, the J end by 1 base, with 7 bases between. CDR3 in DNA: TGTGCCATCAGTGATGGCAGGTCTGGAAACACCATATATTTT. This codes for CAISDGRSGNTIYF.

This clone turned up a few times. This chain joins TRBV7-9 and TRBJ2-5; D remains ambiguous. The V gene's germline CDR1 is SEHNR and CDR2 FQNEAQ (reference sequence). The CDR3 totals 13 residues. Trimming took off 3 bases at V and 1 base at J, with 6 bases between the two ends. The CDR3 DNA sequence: TGTGCCAGCAGCTTTACAGTCCAAGAGACCCAGTACTTC. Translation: CASSFTVQETQYF. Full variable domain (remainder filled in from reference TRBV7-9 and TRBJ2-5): DTGVSQNPRHKITKRGQNVTFRCDPISEHNRLYWYRQTLGQGPEFLTYFQNEAQLEKSRLLSDRFSAERPKGSFSTLEIQRTEQGDSAMYLCASSFTVQETQYFGPGTRLLVL.

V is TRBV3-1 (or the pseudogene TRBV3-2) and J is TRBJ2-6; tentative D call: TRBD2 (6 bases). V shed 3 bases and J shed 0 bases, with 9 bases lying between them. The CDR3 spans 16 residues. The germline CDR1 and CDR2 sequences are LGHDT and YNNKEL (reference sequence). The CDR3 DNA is TGTGCCAGCAGCCAGGAGGGGATCTCTGGGGCCAACGTCCTGACTTTC. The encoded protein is CASSQEGISGANVLTF.

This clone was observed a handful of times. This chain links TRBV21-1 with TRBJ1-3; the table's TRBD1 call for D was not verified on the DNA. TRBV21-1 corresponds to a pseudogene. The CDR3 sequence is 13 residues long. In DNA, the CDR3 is TGTGCCAATTCGCGCCAGGCACGAAACACCATATATTTT. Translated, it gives CANSRQARNTIYF.

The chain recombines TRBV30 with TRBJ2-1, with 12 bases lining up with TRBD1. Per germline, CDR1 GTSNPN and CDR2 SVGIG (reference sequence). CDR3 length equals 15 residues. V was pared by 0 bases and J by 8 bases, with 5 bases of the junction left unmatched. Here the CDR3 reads CAWSVWDRGLYEQFF. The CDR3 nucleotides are TGTGCCTGGAGTGTATGGGACAGGGGGCTCTATGAGCAGTTCTTC. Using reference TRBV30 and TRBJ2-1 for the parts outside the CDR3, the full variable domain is SQTIHQWPATLVQPVGSPLSLECTVEGTSNPNLYWYRQAAGRGLQLLFYSVGIGQISSEVPQNLSASRPQDRQFILSSKKLLLSDSGFYLCAWSVWDRGLYEQFFGPGTRLTVL.

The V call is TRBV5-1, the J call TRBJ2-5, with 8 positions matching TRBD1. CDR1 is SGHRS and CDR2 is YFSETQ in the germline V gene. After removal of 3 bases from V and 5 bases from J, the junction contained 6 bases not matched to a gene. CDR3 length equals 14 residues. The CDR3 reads CASSSGQEGETQYF. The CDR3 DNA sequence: TGCGCCAGCAGCTCGGGACAGGAGGGGGAGACCCAGTACTTC.

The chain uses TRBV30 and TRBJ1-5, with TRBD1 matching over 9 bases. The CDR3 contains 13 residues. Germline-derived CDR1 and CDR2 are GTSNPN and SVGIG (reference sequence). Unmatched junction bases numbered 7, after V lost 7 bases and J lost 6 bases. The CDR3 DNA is TGTGCCTCAGCGGGACAGGGCAGTCAGCCCCAGCATTTT. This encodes CASAGQGSQPQHF. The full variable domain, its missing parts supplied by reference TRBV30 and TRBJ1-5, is SQTIHQWPATLVQPVGSPLSLECTVEGTSNPNLYWYRQAAGRGLQLLFYSVGIGQISSEVPQNLSASRPQDRQFILSSKKLLLSDSGFYLCASAGQGSQPQHFGDGTRLSIL.

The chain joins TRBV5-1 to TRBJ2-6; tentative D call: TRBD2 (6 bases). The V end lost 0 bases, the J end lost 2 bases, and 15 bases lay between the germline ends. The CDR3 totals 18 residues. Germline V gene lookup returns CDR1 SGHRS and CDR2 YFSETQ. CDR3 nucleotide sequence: TGCGCCAGCAGCTTGGAGGGCTGGGGGGTGACTGGGGCCAACGTCCTGACTTTC. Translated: CASSLEGWGVTGANVLTF.

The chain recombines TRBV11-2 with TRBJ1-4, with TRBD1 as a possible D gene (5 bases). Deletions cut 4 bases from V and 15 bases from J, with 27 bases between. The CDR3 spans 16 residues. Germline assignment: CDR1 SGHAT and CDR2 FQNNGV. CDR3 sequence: CASSSGLGLHAGRVFF. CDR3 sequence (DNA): TGTGCCAGCAGCTCGGGGTTGGGGCTGCACGCGGGGAGGGTGTTTTTT.

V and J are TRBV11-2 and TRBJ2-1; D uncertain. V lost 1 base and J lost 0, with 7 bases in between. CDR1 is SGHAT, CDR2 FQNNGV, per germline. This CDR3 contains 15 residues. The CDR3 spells CASSLGPGSYNEQFF. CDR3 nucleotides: TGTGCCAGCAGCTTAGGTCCAGGCTCCTACAATGAGCAGTTCTTC. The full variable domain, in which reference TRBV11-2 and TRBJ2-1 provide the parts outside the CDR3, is EAGVAQSPRYKIIEKRQSVAFWCNPISGHATLYWYQQILGQGPKLLIQFQNNGVVDDSQLPKDRFSAERLKGVDSTLKIQPAKLEDSAVYLCASSLGPGSYNEQFFGPGTRLTVL.

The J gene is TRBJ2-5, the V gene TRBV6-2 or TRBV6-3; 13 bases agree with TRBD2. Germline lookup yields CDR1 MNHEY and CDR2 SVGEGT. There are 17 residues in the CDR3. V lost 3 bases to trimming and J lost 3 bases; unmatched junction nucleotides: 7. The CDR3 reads CASSYTGTSGIKETQYF. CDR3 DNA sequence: TGTGCCAGCAGTTATACCGGGACTAGCGGGATAAAAGAGACCCAGTACTTC.

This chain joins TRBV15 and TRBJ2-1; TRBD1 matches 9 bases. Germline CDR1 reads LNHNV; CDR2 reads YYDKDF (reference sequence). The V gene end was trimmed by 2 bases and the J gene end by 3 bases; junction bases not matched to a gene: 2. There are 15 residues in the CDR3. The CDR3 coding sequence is TGTGCCACCAGCAGACCGGGACAGGGCTACAATGAGCAGTTCTTC. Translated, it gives CATSRPGQGYNEQFF. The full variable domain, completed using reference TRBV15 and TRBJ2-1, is DAMVIQNPRYQVTQFGKPVTLSCSQTLNHNVMYWYQQKSSQAPKLLFHYYDKDFNNEADTPDNFQSRRPNTSFCFLDIRSPGLGDTAMYLCATSRPGQGYNEQFFGPGTRLTVL.

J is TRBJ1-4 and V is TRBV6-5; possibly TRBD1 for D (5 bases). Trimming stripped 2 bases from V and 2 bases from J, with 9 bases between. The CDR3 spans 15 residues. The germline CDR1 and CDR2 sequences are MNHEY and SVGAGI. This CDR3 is CASSYGRGTNEKLFF. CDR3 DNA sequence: TGTGCCAGCAGTTACGGCCGGGGGACTAATGAAAAACTGTTTTTT.

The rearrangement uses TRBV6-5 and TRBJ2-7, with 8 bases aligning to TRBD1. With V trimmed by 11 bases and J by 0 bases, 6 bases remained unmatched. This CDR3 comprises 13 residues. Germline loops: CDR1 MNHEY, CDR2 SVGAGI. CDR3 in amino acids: CASWGQVSYEQYF. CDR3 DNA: TGTGCCTCATGGGGACAGGTCTCCTACGAGCAGTACTTC.

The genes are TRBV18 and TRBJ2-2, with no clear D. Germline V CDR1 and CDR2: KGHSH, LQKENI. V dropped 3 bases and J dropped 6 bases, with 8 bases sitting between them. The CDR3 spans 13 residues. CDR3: CASSPYIAGELFF. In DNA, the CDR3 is TGTGCCAGCTCACCGTATATTGCCGGGGAGCTGTTTTTT.

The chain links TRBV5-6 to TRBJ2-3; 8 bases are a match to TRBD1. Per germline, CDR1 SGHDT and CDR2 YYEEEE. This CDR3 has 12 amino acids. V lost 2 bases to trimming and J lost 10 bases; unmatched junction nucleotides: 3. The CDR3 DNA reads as TGTGCCAGCAGCTTTGGACAGGGACCGCAGTATTTT. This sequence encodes CASSFGQGPQYF.

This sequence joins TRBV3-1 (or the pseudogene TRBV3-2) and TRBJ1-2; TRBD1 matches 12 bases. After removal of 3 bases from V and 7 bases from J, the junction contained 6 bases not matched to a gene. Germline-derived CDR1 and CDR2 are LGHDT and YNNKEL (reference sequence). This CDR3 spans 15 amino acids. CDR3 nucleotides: TGTGCCAGCAGCCAGCCCGGGACAGGGGGCTCTGGCTACACCTTC. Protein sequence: CASSQPGTGGSGYTF.

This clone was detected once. CDR3 loop: CASSAGQGITDTQYF. The CDR3, as DNA: TGCGCCAGCAGCGCGGGACAGGGAATAACAGATACGCAGTATTTT. The J gene is TRBJ2-3, the V gene TRBV5-1, with 9 bases identical to TRBD1. Losses at the gene ends were 4 bases for V and 3 bases for J; bases not matched to a gene: 6. This CDR3 spans 15 amino acids. The V gene's germline CDR1 is SGHRS and CDR2 YFSETQ.

CDR3 sequence reads: CASSQDRNSGGGSQYF. The CDR3 region has the DNA TGCGCCAGCAGCCAAGATCGTAATAGCGGGGGTGGGTCCCAGTACTTC. The V call is TRBV4-3, the J call TRBJ2-5, with 9 nucleotides matching TRBD2. Germline loops: CDR1 LGHNA, CDR2 YSLEER. This CDR3 is built from 16 residues. The J segment lost 9 bases and the V segment lost 0 bases, leaving 11 bases of the junction unmatched.

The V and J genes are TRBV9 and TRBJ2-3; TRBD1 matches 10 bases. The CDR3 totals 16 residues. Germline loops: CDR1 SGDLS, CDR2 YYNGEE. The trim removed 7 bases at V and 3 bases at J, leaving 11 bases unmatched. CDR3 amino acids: CASGRQGALKTDTQYF. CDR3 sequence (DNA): TGTGCCAGCGGCCGACAGGGGGCATTAAAAACAGATACGCAGTATTTT.

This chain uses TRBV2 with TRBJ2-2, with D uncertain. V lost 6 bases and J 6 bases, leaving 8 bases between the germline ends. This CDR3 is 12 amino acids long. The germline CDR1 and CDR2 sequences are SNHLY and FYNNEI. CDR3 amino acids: CASSYSAGELFF. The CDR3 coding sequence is TGTGCCAGCAGCTACAGTGCCGGGGAGCTGTTTTTT. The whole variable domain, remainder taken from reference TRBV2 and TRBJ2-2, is EPEVTQTPSHQVTQMGQEVILRCVPISNHLYFYWYRQILGQKVEFLVSFYNNEISEKSEIFDDQFSVERPDGSNFTLKIRSTKLEDSAMYFCASSYSAGELFFGEGSRLTVL.

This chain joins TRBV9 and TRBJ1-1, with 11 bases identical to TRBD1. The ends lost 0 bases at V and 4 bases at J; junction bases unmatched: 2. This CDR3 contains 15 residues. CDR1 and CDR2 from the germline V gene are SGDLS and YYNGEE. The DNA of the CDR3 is TGTGCCAGCAGCGTAGGTGGGACAGGGGGCACTGAAGCTTTCTTT. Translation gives CASSVGGTGGTEAFF.

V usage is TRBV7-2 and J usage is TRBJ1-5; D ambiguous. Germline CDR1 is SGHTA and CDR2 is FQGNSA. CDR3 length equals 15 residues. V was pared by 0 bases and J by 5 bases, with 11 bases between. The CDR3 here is CASSLAQGGHQPQHF. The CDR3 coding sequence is TGTGCCAGCAGCTTAGCGCAAGGAGGGCATCAGCCCCAGCATTTT.

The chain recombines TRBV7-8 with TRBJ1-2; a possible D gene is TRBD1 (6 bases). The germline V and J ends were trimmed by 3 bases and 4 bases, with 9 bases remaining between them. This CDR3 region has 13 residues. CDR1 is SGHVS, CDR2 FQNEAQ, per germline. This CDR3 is CASSFAGVYGYTF. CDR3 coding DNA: TGTGCCAGCAGCTTTGCAGGGGTCTATGGCTACACCTTC.

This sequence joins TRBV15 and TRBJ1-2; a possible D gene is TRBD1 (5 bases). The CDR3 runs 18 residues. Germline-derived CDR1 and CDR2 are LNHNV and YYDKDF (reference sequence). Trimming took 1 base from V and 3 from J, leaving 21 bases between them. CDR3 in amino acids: CATSRAIPDPTGDYGYTF. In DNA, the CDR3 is TGTGCCACCAGCAGAGCCATACCCGACCCAACAGGCGACTATGGCTACACCTTC. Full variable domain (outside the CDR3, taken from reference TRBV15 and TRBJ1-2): DAMVIQNPRYQVTQFGKPVTLSCSQTLNHNVMYWYQQKSSQAPKLLFHYYDKDFNNEADTPDNFQSRRPNTSFCFLDIRSPGLGDTAMYLCATSRAIPDPTGDYGYTFGSGTRLTVV.

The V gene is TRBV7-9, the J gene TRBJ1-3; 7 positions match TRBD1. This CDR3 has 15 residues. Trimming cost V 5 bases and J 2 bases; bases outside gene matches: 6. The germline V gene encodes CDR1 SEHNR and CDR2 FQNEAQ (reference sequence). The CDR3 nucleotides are TGTGCCAGCAGCATCAGAACAGGGGCTGGAAACACCATATATTTT. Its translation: CASSIRTGAGNTIYF.